The next 7 T cell receptor beta chains were all read from a single sample in a study of radiotherapy plus CTLA-4 blockade in lung cancer. Profiling relied on immunoSEQ multiplex PCR, and the TCRdb table lists in-frame clones only, not all of them. The data show about 49,000 clones, roughly 81% seen once. Sequences were derived from peripheral blood, sampled from a patient treated with radiotherapy plus ipilimumab. All receptors come from a human donor with non-small cell lung cancer whose response to radiotherapy plus ipilimumab could not be evaluated.

V usage is TRBV18 and J usage is TRBJ2-7, with D tentatively TRBD1 (6 bases). Germline CDR1 is KGHSH and CDR2 is LQKENI. This CDR3 is 14 amino acids long. The ends were cut back, 6 bases at V and 0 bases at J, with 12 bases in the middle. The CDR3 DNA reads TGTGCCAGCTCCCCTGGACAGATCTCCTACGAGCAGTACTTC. Protein product: CASSPGQISYEQYF.

V and J are TRBV6-5 and TRBJ2-5; 11 nucleotides align to TRBD1. The J call may be incorrect, as the DNA end agrees better with TRBJ2-7. Germline lookup yields CDR1 MNHEY and CDR2 SVGAGI. The CDR3 has 15 amino acids. CDR3 DNA: TGTGCCAGCAGTTACTCCCGGGACAGGGGGAACGAGCAGTACTTC. Protein product: CASSYSRDRGNEQYF.

The V and J genes are TRBV25-1 and TRBJ1-2, with unresolved D. There are 17 residues in the CDR3. Per the germline V gene, CDR1 is MGHDK and CDR2 is SYGVNS. The V end lost 0 bases, the J end lost 3 bases, and 17 bases lay between the germline ends. CDR3 region: CASSEYIQAWPDYGYTF. The CDR3 nucleotides read TGTGCCAGCAGTGAATATATTCAGGCGTGGCCGGACTATGGCTACACCTTC.

The chain uses TRBV7-9 and TRBJ2-2, with D possibly TRBD1 on 6 matching bases. V was trimmed by 5 bases and J by 2 bases, leaving 15 bases between them. CDR3 size: 16 residues. In germline, CDR1 is SEHNR, CDR2 FQNEAQ (reference sequence). In nucleotides, the CDR3 is TGTGCCAGCAGCCCCCAGGGACACCCAAACACCGGGGAGCTGTTTTTT. This translates into CASSPQGHPNTGELFF.

The rearrangement uses TRBV19 and TRBJ2-3, with 10 bases fitting TRBD2. The CDR3 has 15 amino acids. J gave up 2 bases and V 6 bases, and 5 bases lay outside the gene matches. Germline V gene lookup returns CDR1 LNHDA and CDR2 SQIVND (reference sequence). The CDR3 spells CASRSGRGSTDTQYF. CDR3 DNA sequence: TGTGCCAGTAGGAGCGGGAGGGGGTCCACAGATACGCAGTATTTT.

The chain is built from TRBV2 and TRBJ1-4; TRBD1 aligns across 9 bases. The CDR3 has 13 amino acids. Germline CDR1 reads SNHLY; CDR2 reads FYNNEI. With 6 bases clipped from V and 7 bases from J, the junction kept 3 bases outside the gene matches. As DNA, the CDR3 is TGTGCCAGCAGGGGACAGGGTGGTGAAAAACTGTTTTTT. Translated, it gives CASRGQGGEKLFF.

This clone was counted a single time. The chain uses TRBV29-1 and TRBJ2-1; possibly TRBD1 for D (6 bases). The V gene's germline CDR1 is SQVTM and CDR2 ANQGSEA. V gave up 7 bases and J gave up 8 bases, with 18 bases separating them. This CDR3 contains 13 residues. CDR3 region: CSGTPQGLHEQFF. The CDR3 DNA sequence: TGCAGCGGAACACCACAGGGTCTGCATGAGCAGTTCTTC.